This T cell receptor (beta chain) is from a study of blood T cell repertoires in COVID-19. Study-wide background: Sites across the United States, Italy and Spain contributed samples from acute and convalescent COVID-19. PBMCs, B-cell-depleted T cells, or T cells were the source of the cDNA or gDNA that made up the material.

This clone was counted between two and nine times. In the authors' methods: Reference gene primer amplification gave estimated nucleated cell counts. Repertoires were generated with immunoSEQ multiplex PCR, while TCRdb's copy carries only in-frame clones and drops some. That table supplies the V and J calls and clone size; D and trimming were determined from the DNA. Seen here are about 160,000 clones, 86% observed once, and the top ten hold under 3.5%. V lost 5 bases to trimming and J lost 5 bases, with 12 bases between them. From germline, CDR1 is MDHEN and CDR2 SYDVKM. The CDR3 length is 14 residues.

The TCR sequence derives from a man between 65 and 85 years old with acute or convalescent COVID-19. The sequencing sample was made of peripheral blood. The chain is built from TRBV28 and TRBJ1-4; the D gene is possibly TRBD1 (5 bases). The CDR3 sequence: CASSPQGNNEKLFF. CDR3 bases: TGTGCCAGCAGTCCTCAGGGTAACAATGAAAAACTGTTTTTT.